This T cell receptor (beta chain) stems from a study of blood T cell repertoires in COVID-19. Across the study: The study drew acute and convalescent COVID-19 samples from the United States, Italy and Spain.

Germline lookup yields CDR1 SNHLY and CDR2 FYNNEI. V dropped 6 bases and J dropped 4 bases, with 22 bases sitting between them. This CDR3 is built from 16 residues. This clone was picked up one time. The protocol was immunoSEQ multiplex PCR, while the TCRdb copy is restricted to in-frame clones and leaves out a portion. The table records about 110,000 clones, 70% to 90% of them present only once. The sequence derives from a woman aged 45-65 years with acute or convalescent COVID-19. The V and J genes are TRBV2 and TRBJ2-7; maybe TRBD1 (6 bases). Input material: peripheral blood. The CDR3 spells CASSYRLDRRSYEQYF. The CDR3 bases are TGTGCCAGCAGCTACCGGCTCGACAGGAGAAGTTACGAGCAGTACTTC. The entire variable domain, with the rest obtained from reference TRBV2 and TRBJ2-7, is as follows: EPEVTQTPSHQVTQMGQEVILRCVPISNHLYFYWYRQILGQKVEFLVSFYNNEISEKSEIFDDQFSVERPDGSNFTLKIRSTKLEDSAMYFCASSYRLDRRSYEQYFGPGTRLTVT.